Shown below are 21 T cell receptor beta chains from a single sample sequenced in a study of blood T cell repertoires in COVID-19. Clones were read by immunoSEQ multiplex PCR, and TCRdb kept only the in-frame ones, dropping some. This table holds about 260,000 clones, around 80% found once. Sequencing used peripheral blood. The receptors were gathered from a man aged 55 to 69 with acute or convalescent COVID-19.

This rearrangement joins TRBV4-3 to TRBJ2-7; tentative D call: TRBD1 (6 bases). The CDR3 runs 15 residues. The V end was cut by 3 bases, the J end by 4 bases, with 16 bases between. Germline assignment: CDR1 LGHNA and CDR2 YSLEER. Here the CDR3 DNA reads TGCGCCAGCAGCCACCGTGCAGGGGCGGTATACGAGCAGTACTTC. It yields the protein CASSHRAGAVYEQYF.

The chain recombines TRBV4-2 with TRBJ2-7, with 10 nucleotides matching TRBD2. CDR3 length equals 15 residues. V lost 0 bases, J lost 4 bases, and 3 bases stayed unmatched. In germline, CDR1 is LGHNA, CDR2 YNFKEQ. The CDR3 spells CASSQDLTSGYEQYF. The CDR3 DNA sequence: TGTGCCAGCAGCCAAGATCTGACTAGCGGGTACGAGCAGTACTTC.

This chain connects TRBV27 to TRBJ2-7; TRBD2 matches at 10 bases. The CDR3 runs 18 residues. V was clipped by 5 bases and J by 3 bases; unmatched bases: 16. From germline, CDR1 is MNHEY and CDR2 SMNVEV (reference sequence). CDR3: CASSPSRVGLAAFYEQYF. CDR3 sequence (DNA): TGTGCCAGCAGTCCTAGCCGCGTAGGACTAGCGGCTTTCTACGAGCAGTACTTC.

About this clone: Other DNA sequences in the same sample also yield this CDR3. This sequence joins TRBV28 and TRBJ1-5, with D hard to call. Germline-derived CDR1 and CDR2 are MDHEN and SYDVKM. CDR3 length: 12 residues. V lost 6 bases and J lost 1, with 4 bases in between. CDR3 residues: CASRGSNQPQHF. CDR3 bases: TGTGCCAGCAGGGGCAGCAATCAGCCCCAGCATTTT.

The J gene is TRBJ1-1, the V gene TRBV6-6; perhaps TRBD1 as D (6 bases). The CDR3 length is 14 residues. CDR1 is MNHNY and CDR2 is SVGAGI in the germline V gene (reference sequence). V dropped 7 bases and J dropped 1 base, with 13 bases sitting between them. CDR3 sequence: CASTFQGPNTEAFF. In DNA, the CDR3 is TGTGCCAGCACTTTTCAGGGGCCGAACACTGAAGCTTTCTTT.

The chain carries TRBV18 and TRBJ1-1; D remains ambiguous. Deletions cut 2 bases from V and 5 bases from J, with 15 bases between. The CDR3 contains 15 residues. CDR1 KGHSH and CDR2 LQKENI come from the germline V gene. In DNA, the CDR3 is TGTGCCAGCTCACCAGAAGGAGGCCGGAGGACTGAAGCTTTCTTT. This translates into CASSPEGGRRTEAFF.

The J gene is TRBJ2-5, the V gene TRBV7-2; D ambiguous. CDR3 size: 14 residues. Germline CDR1 SGHTA, CDR2 FQGNSA. Trimming stripped 1 base from V and 3 bases from J, with 9 bases between. CDR3 region: CASSLGHTKETQYF. Written as DNA, the CDR3 is TGTGCCAGCAGCTTAGGACATACGAAAGAGACCCAGTACTTC.

The chain combines TRBV18 with TRBJ2-1, with D possibly matching TRBD2 (6 bases). This CDR3 is built from 15 residues. CDR1 KGHSH and CDR2 LQKENI come from the germline V gene. Trimming left V 3 bases short and J 4 bases short, with 13 bases between. The CDR3 coding sequence is TGTGCCAGCTCACCTTCCGGGACTCAATACAATGAGCAGTTCTTC. Amino acid sequence: CASSPSGTQYNEQFF.

The chain couples TRBV4-1 to TRBJ1-5; perhaps TRBD1 as D (5 bases). V lost 0 bases and J lost 8, with 14 bases in between. The CDR3 length is 15 residues. CDR1 is MGHRA, CDR2 YSYEKL, per germline. The CDR3: CASSQDLGGFKPQHF. DNA of the CDR3: TGCGCCAGCAGCCAAGATCTCGGGGGGTTTAAGCCCCAGCATTTT.

V and J are TRBV6-5 and TRBJ2-7, with 7 positions matching TRBD1. Germline CDR1 is MNHEY and CDR2 is SVGAGI. V was clipped by 7 bases and J by 3 bases; unmatched bases: 6. CDR3 length: 13 residues. The CDR3 spells CASTRPGGYEQYF. The CDR3 region has the DNA TGTGCCAGCACCCGTCCAGGGGGCTACGAGCAGTACTTC.

This chain links TRBV9 with TRBJ2-1; the D is unclear. The germline gives CDR1 SGDLS, CDR2 YYNGEE. The CDR3 sequence is 13 residues long. Trimming removed 0 bases from V and 12 bases from J, with 13 bases in between. The chain's CDR3 is CASSVAALERQFF. CDR3 nucleotide sequence: TGTGCCAGCAGCGTAGCAGCCCTGGAGCGGCAGTTCTTC.

The chain is built from TRBV2 and TRBJ2-5; 7 bases map to TRBD2. This CDR3 comprises 15 residues. The V gene's germline CDR1 is SNHLY and CDR2 FYNNEI. Trimming cost V 6 bases and J 2 bases; bases outside gene matches: 9. For the CDR3, the DNA is TGTGCCAGCAGGGGGAGACTAGCCGAACAAGAGACCCAGTACTTC. Amino acid sequence: CASRGRLAEQETQYF.

The chain recombines TRBV18 with TRBJ2-1; TRBD2 is a possible D gene (5 bases). Germline assignment: CDR1 KGHSH and CDR2 LQKENI. V lost 3 bases and J lost 8, with 17 bases in between. The CDR3 is 15 amino acids. The CDR3 coding sequence is TGTGCCAGCTCACCTTTGGACGGGGAGATCGATGAGCAGTTCTTC. Protein sequence: CASSPLDGEIDEQFF.

The chain uses TRBV2 and TRBJ1-4; 11 nucleotides line up with TRBD1. CDR1 and CDR2 from the germline V gene are SNHLY and FYNNEI. The CDR3 spans 14 residues. With V trimmed by 7 bases and J by 6 bases, 4 bases remained unmatched. DNA for the CDR3: TGTGCCAGCACCAGGGACAGGGGGGATGAAAAACTGTTTTTT. This sequence encodes CASTRDRGDEKLFF.

V is TRBV21-1 and J is TRBJ1-2; the table assigns TRBD1, which was not confirmed against the DNA. TRBV21-1 corresponds to a pseudogene. CDR3 length: 15 residues. CDR3 DNA: TGTGCCAGCAGCAAACGTGAGACAGGGGGCAATGGCTACACCTTC. Amino acid sequence: CASSKRETGGNGYTF.

This clone was detected only once. The V and J genes are TRBV5-1 and TRBJ2-5, with D tentatively TRBD2 (5 bases). The V gene lost 4 bases and the J gene lost 5 bases, with 24 bases spanning the gap. This CDR3 spans 17 amino acids. Germline CDR1 SGHRS, CDR2 YFSETQ. CDR3 DNA sequence: TGCGCCAGCAGCGTCACGTGGCGAGGGCTTTCTCGTGAGACCCAGTACTTC. The encoded protein is CASSVTWRGLSRETQYF.

The chain employs TRBV9 and TRBJ1-2; no clear D. Trimming took 1 base from V and 4 from J, leaving 8 bases between them. This CDR3 is built from 13 residues. Germline values: CDR1 SGDLS, CDR2 YYNGEE. DNA for the CDR3: TGTGCCAGCAGCGTATATGGCCGCTATGGCTACACCTTC. Its protein product is CASSVYGRYGYTF. Looking up the rest from reference TRBV9 and TRBJ1-2 gives the full variable domain: DSGVTQTPKHLITATGQRVTLRCSPRSGDLSVYWYQQSLDQGLQFLIQYYNGEERAKGNILERFSAQQFPDLHSELNLSSLELGDSALYFCASSVYGRYGYTFGSGTRLTVV.

The J gene is TRBJ1-2, the V gene TRBV7-2; 7 nucleotides align to TRBD1. The CDR3 covers 14 residues. Germline trimming cut 5 bases from V and 4 bases from J; bases unmatched to any gene: 7. Per germline, CDR1 SGHTA and CDR2 FQGNSA. DNA for the CDR3: TGTGCCAGCAGCCCAATGACAGGGTTCTATGGCTACACCTTC. It is translated as CASSPMTGFYGYTF.

The chain has TRBV5-4 and TRBJ2-5; 8 nucleotides match TRBD2. Germline lookup yields CDR1 SGHNT and CDR2 YYREEE (reference sequence). This CDR3 spans 16 amino acids. The trim removed 0 bases at V and 3 bases at J, leaving 7 bases unmatched. The CDR3 reads CASSLALAGTKETQYF. CDR3 coding DNA: TGTGCCAGCAGCTTGGCGTTAGCGGGGACAAAAGAGACCCAGTACTTC.

The chain is built from TRBV29-1 and TRBJ2-1; D is possibly TRBD2 (5 bases). V gave up 4 bases and J gave up 4 bases, with 8 bases separating them. The CDR3 sequence is 12 residues long. CDR1 is SQVTM and CDR2 is ANQGSEA in the germline V gene. For the CDR3, the DNA is TGCAGCGTTGCAACTAGATACAATGAGCAGTTCTTC. It codes for CSVATRYNEQFF.

The genes are TRBV6-2 or TRBV6-3 and TRBJ2-3; 11 bases fit TRBD2. From germline, CDR1 is MNHEY and CDR2 SVGEGT. The J segment lost 3 bases and the V segment lost 2 bases, leaving 1 base of the junction unmatched. This CDR3 is built from 15 residues. The CDR3 loop is CASSYGTSGTDTQYF. DNA for the CDR3: TGTGCCAGCAGTTACGGGACTAGCGGAACAGATACGCAGTATTTT.